One and the same sample provided the 17 T cell receptor beta chains below, sequenced in a study of CD8+CD57+ T cells in acquired aplastic anemia. The study profiled TCR beta VDJ and CDR3 using genomic DNA as template. TCRdb called the reads again in MiXCR, with one record for every CDR3 protein. Here the sample spans around 290,000 distinct CDR3 sequences, under 60% being singletons. It was patients with CD8+CD57+ cell expansion by flow cytometry who were chosen for sequencing. The sequenced material came from sorted CD4+, CD8+, or CD8+CD57+ T cells (not recorded which) from PBMCs. Receptors were obtained from a human donor with aplastic anemia.

This rearrangement joins TRBV19 to TRBJ2-1; D not certain. The germline CDR1 and CDR2 sequences are LNHDA and SQIVND (reference sequence). Trimming pared 0 bases from V and 9 bases from J, leaving 12 bases between. This CDR3 region has 14 residues. CDR3 residues: CASSIDRVRVEQFF. CDR3 DNA sequence: TGTGCCAGTAGTATAGATAGGGTTCGGGTTGAGCAGTTCTTC.

This clonotype was picked up one time. The chain joins TRBV20-1 to TRBJ2-7, with D possibly matching TRBD1 (6 bases). Trimming pared 0 bases from V and 3 bases from J, leaving 6 bases between. This CDR3 region has 12 residues. In germline, CDR1 is DFQATT, CDR2 SNEGSKA (reference sequence). The CDR3 DNA reads TGCAGTGCTAGAGAGGACAGCTACGAGCAGTACTTC. Translating it yields CSAREDSYEQYF.

This rearrangement joins TRBV7-9 to TRBJ2-7, with 7 bases identical to TRBD1. Trimming at V came to 6 bases and at J to 1 base, leaving 12 bases not matched to a gene. The CDR3 consists of 16 residues. Germline V gene sequence: CDR1 SEHNR, CDR2 FQNEAQ (reference sequence). The CDR3 sequence: CASRSSGQALSYEQYF. The CDR3 region has the DNA TGTGCCAGCAGATCCAGCGGACAGGCCTTATCCTACGAGCAGTACTTC.

This clonotype came up once. The chain uses TRBV19 and TRBJ2-3; D may be TRBD1 (6 bases). The CDR3 runs to 15 residues. Trimming cost V 4 bases and J 1 base, with 12 bases left between them. Looked up from germline, CDR1 is LNHDA and CDR2 is SQIVND (reference sequence). For the CDR3, the DNA is TGTGCCAGTAGTACCGTCGCAGGGGGCACAGATACGCAGTATTTT. Translation gives CASSTVAGGTDTQYF.

This clonotype was seen repeatedly, ten times or more. This chain links TRBV25-1 with TRBJ1-4; TRBD1 might be the D (5 bases). V was shortened by 2 bases and J by 3 bases, with 7 bases between the two germline ends. CDR1 is MGHDK and CDR2 is SYGVNS in the germline V gene. CDR3 length: 14 residues. The CDR3 here is CASSEDRSNEKLFF. CDR3 bases: TGTGCCAGCAGTGAAGACAGATCTAATGAAAAACTGTTTTTT.

J is TRBJ1-5 and V is TRBV7-8; D is undetermined. The germline V and J ends were trimmed by 4 bases and 1 base, with 8 bases remaining between them. The CDR3 contains 14 residues. Germline values: CDR1 SGHVS, CDR2 FQNEAQ. The DNA of the CDR3 is TGTGCCAGCAGCTCCGGACTCAGCAATCAGCCCCAGCATTTT. This encodes CASSSGLSNQPQHF.

This clonotype was seen only a few times. The chain recombines TRBV7-9 with TRBJ1-1; unclear D gene. The CDR3 runs 14 residues. Deletions cut 4 bases from V and 3 bases from J, with 12 bases between. Per the germline V gene, CDR1 is SEHNR and CDR2 is FQNEAQ (reference sequence). This chain's CDR3 is CASSYYGPDTEAFF. The DNA of the CDR3 is TGTGCCAGCAGCTACTACGGCCCCGACACTGAAGCTTTCTTT.

The rearrangement uses TRBV2 and TRBJ2-1; D is possibly TRBD2 (6 bases). Germline lookup yields CDR1 SNHLY and CDR2 FYNNEI. This CDR3 region has 14 residues. Trimming shortened V by 4 bases and J by 0 bases, and 7 bases separated the two germline ends. Written as DNA, the CDR3 is TGTGCCAGCAGTGTTAGCGGCTCCTACAATGAGCAGTTCTTC. Its protein product is CASSVSGSYNEQFF.

This sequence joins TRBV7-2 and TRBJ2-1; possible D gene TRBD1, 5 bases. Per germline, CDR1 SGHTA and CDR2 FQGNSA. The CDR3 length is 15 residues. V gave up 6 bases and J gave up 5 bases, with 17 bases separating them. The CDR3 loop is CASRTQANTHNEQFF. CDR3 bases: TGTGCCAGCAGAACACAGGCTAACACTCACAATGAGCAGTTCTTC.

The V gene is TRBV7-9, the J gene TRBJ2-5, with D unresolved. The CDR3 is 13 residues long. Germline assignment: CDR1 SEHNR and CDR2 FQNEAQ (reference sequence). Trimming took off 2 bases at V and 2 bases at J, with 6 bases between the two ends. The CDR3 DNA reads TGTGCCAGCAGCTTATCCGAGCAAGAGACCCAGTACTTC. It is translated as CASSLSEQETQYF.

There are many counts of this clonotype. A junction boundary mismatches the germline segment, possibly from a read error. The chain combines TRBV7-9 with TRBJ2-3, with D hard to call. The CDR3 is 11 residues long. In germline, CDR1 is SEHNR, CDR2 FQNEAQ (reference sequence). The CDR3 reads CASSLAAAPVF. In DNA, the CDR3 is TGTGCCAGCAGCTTAGCAGCAGCGCCGGTATTT.

The rearrangement links TRBV7-6 to TRBJ2-5, with 7 bases that match TRBD2. Germline CDR1 is SGHVS and CDR2 is FNYEAQ. V was clipped by 5 bases and J by 2 bases; unmatched bases: 8. CDR3 size: 15 residues. The CDR3 loop reads CASSKGRGQQETQYF. Here the CDR3 DNA reads TGTGCCAGCAGCAAAGGGAGGGGCCAGCAAGAGACCCAGTACTTC.

This clonotype showed up many times. The gene calls are TRBV5-1 and TRBJ2-5; D may be TRBD1 or TRBD2 (6 bases each). Germline V lookup: CDR1 SGHRS, CDR2 YFSETQ. This CDR3 has 17 amino acids. Trimming shortened V by 6 bases and J by 5 bases, and 26 bases separated the two germline ends. CDR3 in amino acids: CASNPRGEANSYETQYF. In DNA form, the CDR3 reads TGCGCCAGCAACCCGAGGGGGGAGGCCAACTCCTATGAGACCCAGTACTTC.

This clonotype was counted many times. V gene TRBV5-1 combines with J gene TRBJ1-3; D not certain. V was pared by 0 bases and J by 0 bases, with 10 bases between. The CDR3 loop spans 16 amino acids. CDR1 and CDR2 (germline): SGHRS, YFSETQ. The CDR3 loop reads CASSLDGPSSGNTIYF. CDR3 sequence (DNA): TGCGCCAGCAGCTTGGACGGTCCCTCCTCTGGAAACACCATATATTTT.

This clonotype was seen many times. This chain links TRBV6-5 with TRBJ2-7, with D perhaps assigned TRBD1 or TRBD2 (6 bases each). The CDR3 length is 15 residues. The V gene's germline CDR1 is MNHEY and CDR2 SVGAGI. V lost 0 bases to trimming and J lost 0 bases, with 9 bases between them. CDR3 loop: CASSYSPGASYEQYF. CDR3 DNA: TGTGCCAGCAGTTACTCGCCGGGGGCCTCCTACGAGCAGTACTTC.

This chain uses TRBV7-9 with TRBJ2-5, with TRBD2 identical over 7 bases. The V gene's germline CDR1 is SEHNR and CDR2 FQNEAQ (reference sequence). With 5 bases clipped from V and 6 bases from J, the junction kept 15 bases outside the gene matches. The CDR3 runs 16 residues. The DNA of the CDR3 is TGTGCCAGCAGCCCCGCCGGAAGGAGGGAGGGAAAGACCCAGTACTTC. It is translated as CASSPAGRREGKTQYF.

About this clonotype itself: The conserved phenylalanine or tryptophan is not found at the CDR3 terminus, so this likely reflects a read error. The V and J genes are TRBV20-1 and TRBJ1-1; 8 nucleotides agree with TRBD1. After removal of 4 bases from V and 10 bases from J, the junction contained 17 bases not matched to a gene. This CDR3 comprises 15 residues. The germline CDR1 and CDR2 sequences are DFQATT and SNEGSKA (reference sequence). CDR3 region: CSAIPGQAISLGAFL. The CDR3 bases are TGCAGTGCTATACCGGGACAGGCCATTTCGCTGGGAGCTTTCCTT.